The 10 T cell receptor beta chains listed next were all sequenced from one sample in a study of blood T cells in healthy people across ages. Using a J-beta primer mix together with a sample-barcoded 5' primer, a second PCR was run for roughly 7 to 12 cycles. TCRdb analysed the 5' RACE reads with MiXCR anew, one entry per CDR3 protein. The sample carries 1.5 million to 2 million distinct CDR3 sequences, around half recorded once. Sequencing input: blood. These receptors were collected from a middle-aged woman in good health.

This clonotype was picked up one time. Germline is not matched at one junction end, which may reflect a read error. This chain links TRBV24-1 with TRBJ2-1; D perhaps matches TRBD1 (5 bases). CDR3 length: 13 residues. In germline, CDR1 is KGHDR, CDR2 SFDVKD. CDR3 in DNA: TGTGTCACCAGGGCAGGGCCCTACAATGAGCAGTTCTTC. This encodes CVTRAGPYNEQFF.

The chain combines TRBV6-6 with TRBJ2-7; D remains ambiguous. There are 12 residues in the CDR3. Germline V CDR1 and CDR2: MNHNY, SVGAGI (reference sequence). The V end was cut by 5 bases, the J end by 5 bases, with 10 bases between. CDR3 region: CASSPKGNEQYF. For the CDR3, the DNA is TGTGCCAGCAGTCCCAAAGGGAACGAGCAGTACTTC.

For this clonotype: An end of the junction differs from the germline gene, which may be a read error. The rearrangement uses TRBV6-2 or TRBV6-3 and TRBJ2-7, with 7 bases identical to TRBD1. CDR1 is MNHEY, CDR2 SVGEGT, per germline. This CDR3 contains 14 residues. The CDR3 sequence is CASRPRDSPYERYF. In DNA, the CDR3 is TGTGCCAGCAGGCCCCGGGACAGTCCCTACGAGCGGTACTTC.

The J gene is TRBJ2-7, the V gene TRBV6-5, with TRBD1 identical over 7 bases. After removal of 2 bases from V and 0 bases from J, the junction contained 13 bases not matched to a gene. Germline V CDR1 and CDR2: MNHEY, SVGAGI. The CDR3 consists of 18 residues. This CDR3 reads CASSYQILDRTNSYEQYF. The CDR3 coding sequence is TGTGCCAGCAGTTACCAGATCCTGGACAGGACCAACTCCTACGAGCAGTACTTC.

The chain has TRBV20-1 and TRBJ1-2, with a tentative D call TRBD1 (6 bases). The V gene's germline CDR1 is DFQATT and CDR2 SNEGSKA (reference sequence). V was clipped by 3 bases and J by 2 bases, with 13 bases between them. This CDR3 has 14 residues. CDR3 protein: CSASNRAANYGYTF. The DNA of the CDR3 is TGCAGTGCTAGTAACAGGGCAGCGAACTATGGCTACACCTTC.

This clonotype has more than one count but fewer than ten. J is TRBJ2-7 and V is TRBV5-1, with D possibly TRBD2 on 5 matching bases. V was trimmed by 4 bases and J by 0 bases, leaving 11 bases between them. CDR1 and CDR2 (germline): SGHRS, YFSETQ. The CDR3 covers 14 residues. Here the CDR3 DNA reads TGCGCCAGCAGCACCGGGGAGAGCTCCTACGAGCAGTACTTC. Its translation is CASSTGESSYEQYF.

The V call is TRBV20-1, the J call TRBJ2-3; TRBD2 aligns across 15 bases. The CDR3 is 16 amino acids. Germline V gene data show CDR1 as DFQATT and CDR2 as SNEGSKA (reference sequence). The CDR3 here is CRTRTSGGDTTDTQYF. CDR3 DNA: TGCAGGACGAGGACTAGCGGGGGGGATACCACAGATACGCAGTATTTT.

V gene TRBV7-9 combines with J gene TRBJ2-7; 8 positions match TRBD1. Gene TRBJ2-5 matches the end of the DNA better, so the J call may be wrong. CDR3 length: 17 amino acids. Germline-derived CDR1 and CDR2 are SEHNR and FQNEAQ (reference sequence). CDR3 coding DNA: TGTGCCAGCAGCTTAGGTCGGGGCCAGGGGGCGTTTGTGACCCAGTACTTC. This translates into CASSLGRGQGAFVTQYF.

The gene calls are TRBV20-1 and TRBJ2-6; D not certain. The CDR3 consists of 15 residues. Germline lookup yields CDR1 DFQATT and CDR2 SNEGSKA (reference sequence). The V end lost 3 bases, the J end lost 2 bases, and 11 bases lay between the germline ends. This CDR3 is CSASLGGTGANVLTF. The CDR3 DNA reads as TGCAGTGCTAGTCTAGGTGGGACTGGGGCCAACGTCCTGACTTTC.

This clonotype has more than one count but fewer than ten. This chain uses TRBV29-1 with TRBJ1-2; TRBD1 matches at 10 bases. There are 14 residues in the CDR3. Germline lookup yields CDR1 SQVTM and CDR2 ANQGSEA. Germline trimming cut 5 bases from V and 4 bases from J; bases unmatched to any gene: 7. CDR3 loop: CSVKTGGAFYGYTF. CDR3 DNA sequence: TGCAGCGTTAAGACAGGGGGCGCTTTCTATGGCTACACCTTC.